Below, one TCR beta chain is given with its context. The record originates from a study of control samples from healthy donors and cancer patients. Profiling relied on immunoSEQ multiplex PCR, and the TCRdb table lists in-frame clones only, not all of them. The sample has some 140,000 clones, about nine tenths seen once. The TCR was taken from a middle-aged man with head and neck cancer. The sample taken for sequencing was PBMCs.

This chain's CDR3 is CASSQKGNSYNEQFF. The CDR3 DNA follows: TGCGCCAGCAGCCAGAAGGGCAACTCCTACAATGAGCAGTTCTTC. V is TRBV4-1 and J is TRBJ2-1; D is uncertain. CDR1 is MGHRA and CDR2 is YSYEKL in the germline V gene. The CDR3 runs to 15 residues. V gave up 3 bases and J gave up 0 bases, with 9 bases separating them.